One sample yielded the 4 T cell receptor beta chains listed below, sequenced in a study of a mutant IDH1 vaccine in newly diagnosed glioma. TCRdb's table, derived via immunoSEQ multiplex PCR, lists solely in-frame clones and lacks some. Altogether tens of thousands of clones are present, around four fifths being singletons, with the ten largest covering 4.1%. Regarding time point: week 35, safety follow-up. With topical imiquimod, each dose of the vaccine consisted of 300 ug of mutant IDH1 20-mer peptide. No cognate antigen is known for these TCRs. The sequencing here drew on PBMCs, taken from a glioma patient whose treatment included an IDH1 peptide vaccine. The source is a woman between 18 and 29 years old with glioma.

The chain has TRBV30 and TRBJ2-1, with TRBD2 matching 10 bases. The CDR3 covers 18 residues. The J segment lost 7 bases and the V segment lost 0 bases, leaving 15 bases of the junction unmatched. Germline V gene sequence: CDR1 GTSNPN, CDR2 SVGIG (reference sequence). CDR3: CAWSVQLGLAGVKNEQFF. In DNA form, the CDR3 reads TGTGCCTGGAGTGTACAGCTGGGGCTAGCGGGAGTTAAAAATGAGCAGTTCTTC.

In this sample, this clone turned up once. The CDR3 loop is CASRRARDNEQFF. CDR3 nucleotides: TGTGCCAGCAGGAGGGCCCGAGACAATGAGCAGTTCTTC. The chain joins TRBV11-1 to TRBJ2-1; a weak D match, TRBD2 (5 bases). The V end lost 6 bases, the J end lost 5 bases, and 11 bases lay between the germline ends. CDR1 is SGHAT and CDR2 is FQDESV in the germline V gene (reference sequence). CDR3 length: 13 amino acids.

The genes are TRBV5-4 and TRBJ1-6; 7 bases are a match to TRBD1. The CDR3 is made up of 15 amino acids. The V and J ends lost 4 bases and 7 bases, in that order; junction bases with no gene match: 8. Germline V gene sequence: CDR1 SGHNT, CDR2 YYREEE (reference sequence). Written as DNA, the CDR3 is TGTGCCAGCAGCACCCCGCAGGGGGTAAATTCACCCCTCCACTTT. It translates to CASSTPQGVNSPLHF.

This sequence joins TRBV7-2 and TRBJ1-2; D gene ambiguous. With 3 bases removed from V and 3 bases from J, the gap between germline ends came to 17 bases. CDR1 and CDR2 from the germline V gene are SGHTA and FQGNSA. The CDR3 length is 16 residues. The CDR3 spells CASSFPRTDSDYGYTF. For the CDR3, the DNA is TGTGCCAGCAGCTTTCCTCGAACGGACTCTGACTATGGCTACACCTTC.